The source of this T cell receptor (beta chain) is a study of blood T cells in healthy people across ages. The CDR3 totals 18 residues. Per germline, CDR1 KGHSH and CDR2 LQKENI. It was with a sample-barcoded 5' primer and a J-beta primer mix that a second PCR of about 6 to 12 cycles was run. TCRdb ran MiXCR on the 5' RACE reads and lists one entry per CDR3 protein. The table lists 950,000 to 1,200,000 distinct CDR3 sequences, roughly two fifths of them singletons. The V call is TRBV18, the J call TRBJ2-1; 11 bases match TRBD2. The DNA end favors TRBJ2-7, so the J call may be wrong. This sequence originates from a man younger than 35 in good health. The sequenced material came from blood. CDR3 sequence: CASSPGTSGRPFYNEQYF. In nucleotides, the CDR3 is TGTGCCAGCTCACCTGGGACTAGCGGAAGACCCTTTTACAATGAGCAGTACTTC.